This T cell receptor beta chain appears in the sequencing data of a study of shared clonotypes between healthy human individuals. This clone appeared once. What it binds is unknown. An end of the junction differs from the germline gene, which may be a read error. Cells designated naive CD8 were CD45RO-negative and were positively selected for CCR7, with terminally differentiated effector memory CD45RA+ cells excluded. All the donors were Caucasian adults who lived in Nashville, Tennessee. Points from the study as a whole: With a handful of donors compared, 4.5% to 6.5% of naive CD4 clonotypes were shared. Unshared clonotypes carried lower generation probabilities than those common to all four donors.

Germline V lookup: CDR1 MNHEY, CDR2 SVGAGI. The CDR3 has 13 amino acids. Original handling: Junction-only sequences produced by ImmunoSEQ had no quality scores, so filtering differed. Here immunoSEQ multiplex PCR was the method, and the copy in TCRdb shows in-frame clones only, minus some. V and J calls and clone size are given by that table; D and trimming were obtained from the DNA. The data contain 630,000 or so clones, 95% to 98% of them singletons. Source material: naive CD8+ T cells sorted from blood. The clonotype was recovered from a man in his thirties or forties in good health. The rearrangement joins TRBV6-5 to TRBJ2-3; no clear D gene. CDR3 DNA sequence: TGTGCCAGCAGTTACACGAATGCCCCCCGATTGGAGTTT. Residues: CASSYTNAPRLEF.